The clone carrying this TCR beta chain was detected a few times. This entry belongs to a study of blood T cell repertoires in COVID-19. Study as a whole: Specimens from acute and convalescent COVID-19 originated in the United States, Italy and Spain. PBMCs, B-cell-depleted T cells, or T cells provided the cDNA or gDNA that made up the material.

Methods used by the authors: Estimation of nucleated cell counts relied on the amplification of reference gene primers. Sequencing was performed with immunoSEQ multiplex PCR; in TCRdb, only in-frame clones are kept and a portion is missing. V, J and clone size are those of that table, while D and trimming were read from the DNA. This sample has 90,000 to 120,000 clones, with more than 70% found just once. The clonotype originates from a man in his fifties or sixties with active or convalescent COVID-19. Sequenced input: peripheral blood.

In DNA form, the CDR3 reads TGTGCCAGCCGCATGGGGGCGGACACTGAAGCTTTCTTT. Its protein product is CASRMGADTEAFF. This sequence joins TRBV7-8 and TRBJ1-1; the D gene is possibly TRBD1 (6 bases). In germline, CDR1 is SGHVS, CDR2 FQNEAQ. V lost 8 bases to trimming and J lost 3 bases, with 13 bases between them. The CDR3 spans 13 residues.